One and the same sample provided the 28 T cell receptor beta chains below, sequenced in a study of T cell responses to AZD1222 COVID-19 vaccine. Generated by immunoSEQ multiplex PCR, the TCRdb table keeps only in-frame clones and is missing some. The table records about 150,000 clones, approximately 91% of them present only once. Material: peripheral blood, obtained 28 days after the second AZD1222 dose. The receptor source for this set is an adult who received the AZD1222 COVID-19 vaccine.

This sequence joins TRBV28 and TRBJ1-2, with D possibly matching TRBD1 (6 bases). From germline, CDR1 is MDHEN and CDR2 SYDVKM. V lost 2 bases, J lost 8 bases, and 18 bases lay in between. This CDR3 region has 15 residues. The CDR3 sequence: CASSLRGRTHGGYTF. CDR3 bases: TGTGCCAGCAGTTTAAGGGGGAGGACCCACGGGGGCTACACCTTC.

V gene TRBV20-1 combines with J gene TRBJ2-7, with D perhaps matching TRBD1 (6 bases). CDR1 is DFQATT and CDR2 is SNEGSKA in the germline V gene (reference sequence). V lost 3 bases, J lost 3 bases, and 15 bases lay in between. The CDR3 is 14 residues long. The chain's CDR3 is CSASRIAGDYEQYF. The CDR3 DNA follows: TGCAGTGCTAGTAGGATCGCAGGGGACTACGAGCAGTACTTC.

The chain employs TRBV6-5 and TRBJ1-1; TRBD1 is a possible D gene (5 bases). CDR1 MNHEY and CDR2 SVGAGI come from the germline V gene. Trimming stripped 2 bases from V and 6 bases from J, with 10 bases between. This CDR3 is 13 amino acids long. The CDR3 coding sequence is TGTGCCAGCAGTTACGAGCTGACAGCTGAAGCTTTCTTT. It codes for CASSYELTAEAFF.

The chain combines TRBV19 with TRBJ1-5; the D is unclear. The V and J ends lost 1 base and 1 base respectively, with 8 bases between them. The CDR3 contains 15 residues. Germline V gives CDR1 LNHDA, CDR2 SQIVND (reference sequence). The CDR3 protein is CASSIGRMSNQPQHF. The CDR3 DNA reads TGTGCCAGTAGTATAGGGAGAATGAGCAATCAGCCCCAGCATTTT.

The chain uses TRBV28 and TRBJ2-7, with 9 bases matching TRBD2. This CDR3 is built from 16 residues. The germline V gene has CDR1 MDHEN and CDR2 SYDVKM. The junction had 10 bases not matched to a gene; V was cut back by 3 bases and J by 4 bases. This CDR3 is CASSLMRPSGTYEQYF. DNA for the CDR3: TGTGCCAGCAGTTTGATGAGACCTAGCGGGACTTACGAGCAGTACTTC.

V usage is TRBV19 and J usage is TRBJ2-1, with 10 bases that match TRBD2. V lost 4 bases to trimming and J lost 4 bases; unmatched junction nucleotides: 1. The CDR3 has 14 amino acids. Germline lookup yields CDR1 LNHDA and CDR2 SQIVND (reference sequence). The CDR3 DNA reads TGTGCCAGTAGTAAGACTAGCGGGTACAATGAGCAGTTCTTC. This sequence encodes CASSKTSGYNEQFF.

The chain is built from TRBV11-3 and TRBJ1-3; D is unclear. V dropped 5 bases and J dropped 4 bases, with 9 bases sitting between them. CDR1 is SGHNT, CDR2 YENEEA, per germline. This CDR3 is 13 amino acids long. CDR3 in amino acids: CASSLGRGNTIYF. The CDR3 DNA sequence: TGTGCCAGCAGCCTCGGGAGGGGAAACACCATATATTTT.

The J gene is TRBJ1-2, the V gene TRBV4-1; D not resolved. The CDR3 is made up of 17 amino acids. Trimming removed 1 base at V and 2 bases at J, with 17 bases between. Germline V gene sequence: CDR1 MGHRA, CDR2 YSYEKL. Here the CDR3 DNA reads TGCGCCAGCAGCCAAGGAGTCAGTCCGGGGAGGAACTATGGCTACACCTTC. Amino acids: CASSQGVSPGRNYGYTF.

The chain links TRBV7-8 to TRBJ2-1, with 8 bases matching TRBD2. The J segment lost 0 bases and the V segment lost 5 bases, leaving 15 bases of the junction unmatched. Germline CDR1 reads SGHVS; CDR2 reads FQNEAQ. The CDR3 runs 19 residues. The CDR3 DNA reads TGTGCCAGCAGCCCAGGCCGGGCGGGAGGATCCTTCTCCTACAATGAGCAGTTCTTC. Translated: CASSPGRAGGSFSYNEQFF.

CDR3 protein: CASSSGTLYEQYF. CDR3 bases: TGTGCCAGCAGCTCCGGGACACTCTACGAGCAGTACTTC. J is TRBJ2-7 and V is TRBV7-8, with a possible D match to TRBD1 (6 bases). This CDR3 contains 13 residues. Germline CDR1 SGHVS, CDR2 FQNEAQ. Trimming pared 4 bases from V and 3 bases from J, leaving 10 bases between.

This chain links TRBV7-2 with TRBJ2-2; unclear D gene. This CDR3 has 15 amino acids. Germline-derived CDR1 and CDR2 are SGHTA and FQGNSA. Trimming left V 5 bases short and J 7 bases short, with 17 bases between. The CDR3 reads CASSKNGNGYGELFF. CDR3 coding DNA: TGTGCCAGCAGCAAAAATGGGAATGGGTACGGGGAGCTGTTTTTT.

The rearrangement joins TRBV6-5 to TRBJ1-6; possibly TRBD1 for D (5 bases). V was shortened by 7 bases and J by 1 base, with 8 bases between the two germline ends. Germline CDR1 is MNHEY and CDR2 is SVGAGI. The length of the CDR3 is 14 residues. The CDR3 spells CASIPGSYNSPLHF. The CDR3 DNA follows: TGTGCCAGCATTCCAGGGTCCTATAATTCACCCCTCCACTTT.

The rearrangement links TRBV6-5 to TRBJ1-1; TRBD1 matches at 8 bases. Germline assignment: CDR1 MNHEY and CDR2 SVGAGI. J was trimmed by 4 bases and V by 2 bases; bases with no gene match: 6. The CDR3 totals 15 residues. The CDR3 sequence is CASSYSRGLGTEAFF. The CDR3 region has the DNA TGTGCCAGCAGTTACAGCAGGGGGCTTGGCACTGAAGCTTTCTTT.

The chain joins TRBV5-1 to TRBJ2-3, with 14 bases matching TRBD2. The V segment lost 1 base and the J segment 4 bases; nucleotides outside the gene matches: 11. This CDR3 comprises 19 residues. CDR1 is SGHRS, CDR2 YFSETQ, per germline. DNA for the CDR3: TGCGCCAGCAGCTTGAATCCGACTAGCGGGGGGGCCCGCGCAGATACGCAGTATTTT. Residues: CASSLNPTSGGARADTQYF.

This chain connects TRBV7-9 to TRBJ1-2; 8 bases fit TRBD1. Germline-derived CDR1 and CDR2 are SEHNR and FQNEAQ (reference sequence). The CDR3 contains 15 residues. V was pared by 5 bases and J by 9 bases, with 14 bases of the junction left unmatched. CDR3 bases: TGTGCCAGCAGCCTTGGGGACAGGATTGCTGGGAGCTACACCTTC. Amino acid sequence: CASSLGDRIAGSYTF.

V usage is TRBV19 and J usage is TRBJ2-3; 7 nucleotides align to TRBD2. This CDR3 contains 15 residues. After removal of 3 bases from V and 5 bases from J, the junction contained 8 bases not matched to a gene. CDR1 and CDR2 (germline): LNHDA, SQIVND (reference sequence). CDR3 coding DNA: TGTGCCAGTAGTATCGGTGGGGGGGGAGGAGATACGCAGTATTTT. Protein product: CASSIGGGGGDTQYF.

The CDR3: CASSLLAGNYGYTF. As DNA, the CDR3 is TGTGCCAGCAGTTTATTGGCAGGAAACTATGGCTACACCTTC. The V and J genes are TRBV28 and TRBJ1-2; no reliable D call. Germline V gene sequence: CDR1 MDHEN, CDR2 SYDVKM. This CDR3 is 14 amino acids long. V lost 1 base and J lost 2, with 8 bases in between.

The gene calls are TRBV7-9 and TRBJ1-5; D gene ambiguous. Germline lookup yields CDR1 SEHNR and CDR2 FQNEAQ (reference sequence). Deletions cut 5 bases from V and 1 base from J, with 12 bases between. The length of the CDR3 is 15 residues. Here the CDR3 reads CASSRSGRSNQPQHF. The CDR3 bases are TGTGCCAGCAGCCGTTCAGGACGGAGCAATCAGCCCCAGCATTTT.

This chain joins TRBV10-2 and TRBJ2-7; 10 nucleotides align to TRBD2. Germline V CDR1 and CDR2: WSHSY, SAAADI. The CDR3 has 12 residues. Trimming at V came to 10 bases and at J to 6 bases, leaving 6 bases not matched to a gene. In nucleotides, the CDR3 is TGCGCCAAGAGCGGGGGGGCCCGCGAGCAGTACTTC. Its translation is CAKSGGAREQYF.

This sequence joins TRBV28 and TRBJ1-2; no firm D call. CDR1 is MDHEN, CDR2 SYDVKM, per germline. The CDR3 sequence is 13 residues long. V was trimmed by 8 bases and J by 4 bases, leaving 14 bases between them. DNA for the CDR3: TGTGCCAGCGTTGCGACTACCCTCTATGGCTACACCTTC. Translating it yields CASVATTLYGYTF.

This clone was recorded only once. The chain couples TRBV6-5 to TRBJ2-1; 7 bases agree with TRBD2. The CDR3 sequence is 15 residues long. V was clipped by 4 bases and J by 5 bases; unmatched bases: 8. The V gene's germline CDR1 is MNHEY and CDR2 SVGAGI. CDR3 bases: TGTGCCAGCAGTTTAAGACTAGCTGGTAACAATGAGCAGTTCTTC. Its protein product is CASSLRLAGNNEQFF.

The chain has TRBV5-1 and TRBJ2-1; maybe TRBD2 (6 bases). Trimming took off 4 bases at V and 0 bases at J, with 14 bases between the two ends. The CDR3 totals 16 residues. Germline CDR1 is SGHRS and CDR2 is YFSETQ. CDR3 residues: CASSPGTLTSYNEQFF. Here the CDR3 DNA reads TGCGCCAGCAGCCCGGGGACTTTAACCTCCTACAATGAGCAGTTCTTC.

This chain joins TRBV7-9 and TRBJ1-6; no firm D call. Trimming removed 6 bases from V and 7 bases from J, with 7 bases in between. The CDR3 is made up of 12 amino acids. The germline V gene has CDR1 SEHNR and CDR2 FQNEAQ (reference sequence). CDR3 in amino acids: CASRSNNSPLHF. Written as DNA, the CDR3 is TGTGCCAGCAGGTCAAACAATTCACCCCTCCACTTT.

This clone appeared a single time. The chain carries TRBV27 and TRBJ1-6; no clear D. The CDR3 contains 14 residues. The germline V and J ends were trimmed by 3 bases and 10 bases, with 13 bases remaining between them. Germline V gives CDR1 MNHEY, CDR2 SMNVEV (reference sequence). The CDR3 spells CASSFGQVDSPLHF. Here the CDR3 DNA reads TGTGCCAGCAGTTTCGGGCAGGTAGACTCACCCCTCCACTTT.

The chain recombines TRBV7-6 with TRBJ1-1, with 8 bases matching TRBD1. Germline assignment: CDR1 SGHVS and CDR2 FNYEAQ. The CDR3 totals 15 residues. V lost 5 bases to trimming and J lost 1 base; unmatched junction nucleotides: 6. DNA for the CDR3: TGTGCCAGCAGCCCGGGCGGGACAGGGAACACTGAAGCTTTCTTT. Translating it yields CASSPGGTGNTEAFF.

The CDR3 DNA is TGTGCCAGCAGGTTTGCCGCTACGAGGGGGCGCGGGGAGACCCAGTACTTC. Protein sequence: CASRFAATRGRGETQYF. V is TRBV28 and J is TRBJ2-5; 7 bases are shared with TRBD1. CDR3 length: 17 residues. J was trimmed by 5 bases and V by 6 bases; bases with no gene match: 18. Germline V gives CDR1 MDHEN, CDR2 SYDVKM.

The chain carries TRBV7-8 and TRBJ2-1; 13 bases map to TRBD2. CDR1 and CDR2 (germline): SGHVS, FQNEAQ. CDR3 length equals 14 residues. The trim removed 5 bases at V and 5 bases at J, leaving 0 bases unmatched. CDR3 amino acids: CASSGLAGDNEQFF. The CDR3 nucleotides are TGTGCCAGCAGCGGACTAGCGGGGGACAATGAGCAGTTCTTC.

This sequence joins TRBV23-1 and TRBJ2-5, with D maybe TRBD2 (6 bases). Being an ORF, TRBV23-1 has a function that is uncertain. This CDR3 region has 15 residues. Deletions cut 8 bases from V and 2 bases from J, with 18 bases between. The CDR3: CASGPGGSKQETQYF. The CDR3 DNA reads TGCGCCAGCGGCCCCGGAGGGAGCAAGCAAGAGACCCAGTACTTC.